The rows below give T cell receptor beta chains drawn from one sample of a study of OX40 agonist ivuxolimab in advanced cancers. Repertoires were generated with immunoSEQ multiplex PCR, while TCRdb's copy carries only in-frame clones and drops some. The repertoire consists of tens of thousands of clones, with approximately 86% occurring once and the leading ten covering around 1.8%. The sample was CD4+ or CD8+ T cells sorted from blood, taken in a trial of the OX40 agonist ivuxolimab. Receptors originate from an adult with an advanced solid tumor such as melanoma, head and neck, liver or kidney cancer. The CDR3 runs from the conserved cysteine through the conserved F or W. D genes are given only for firm matches. Expanded clones get a size class; other rows say once, few or many, or leave the size out.

size	J	V	D	CDR3	DNA
-	TRBJ2-5	TRBV5-1	-	CASSLGAGPGELQETQYF	TGCGCCAGCAGCTTGGGGGCAGGTCCTGGGGAACTACAAGAGACCCAGTACTTC
-	TRBJ2-2	TRBV28	-	CASSSYNRAHGGELFF	TGTGCCAGCAGTTCATACAACAGGGCACACGGCGGGGAGCTGTTTTTT
-	TRBJ2-1	TRBV7-6	-	CASSTSYNEQFF	TGTGCCAGCAGCACCAGTTACAATGAGCAGTTCTTC
-	TRBJ1-4	TRBV6-1	-	CASNGGFDYEKLFF	TGTGCCAGCAACGGGGGCTTTGATTATGAAAAACTGTTTTTT
-	TRBJ2-5	TRBV2	TRBD1	CASSGQGSETQYF	TGTGCCAGCAGCGGACAGGGGAGCGAGACCCAGTACTTC
-	TRBJ1-1	TRBV18	-	CASSPSGNTEAFF	TGTGCCAGCTCTCCCAGTGGGAACACTGAAGCTTTCTTT
-	TRBJ2-7	TRBV28	TRBD1	CATDRGSYEQYF	TGTGCCACGGACAGGGGATCCTACGAGCAGTACTTC
-	TRBJ2-7	TRBV5-8	-	CASSLGGSGSYEQYF	TGTGCCAGCAGCTTGGGAGGGTCAGGCTCCTACGAGCAGTACTTC
-	TRBJ2-5	TRBV4-2	-	CASSPPGGEETQYF	TGTGCCAGCAGCCCTCCCGGAGGGGAAGAGACCCAGTACTTC
-	TRBJ2-1	TRBV7-8	TRBD2	CASSLGEGTSYNEQFF	TGTGCCAGCAGCCTGGGGGAGGGAACCTCCTACAATGAGCAGTTCTTC
-	TRBJ1-5	TRBV7-9	-	CASSPLTQPQHF	TGTGCCAGCAGCCCCCTAACTCAGCCCCAGCATTTT
many	TRBJ2-3	TRBV7-3	-	CASSFFGGPTTDTQYF	TGTGCCAGCAGCTTTTTCGGGGGGCCCACCACAGATACGCAGTATTTT
-	TRBJ2-2	TRBV6-5	-	CASSYVLDDTGELFF	TGTGCCAGCAGTTACGTTCTAGACGACACCGGGGAGCTGTTTTTT